Shown below are 21 T cell receptor beta chains from a single sample sequenced in a study of blood T cell repertoires in COVID-19. Sequencing was performed with immunoSEQ multiplex PCR; in TCRdb, only in-frame clones are kept and a portion is missing. The table includes approximately 100,000 clones, about four fifths detected once. Specimen: peripheral blood. The origin of the receptors is a man between 60 and 75 years old with acute or convalescent COVID-19.

V usage is TRBV7-3 and J usage is TRBJ2-5; the match to TRBD2 covers 9 bases. With V trimmed by 1 base and J by 8 bases, 11 bases remained unmatched. CDR1 is SGHTA, CDR2 FQGTGA, per germline. This CDR3 comprises 16 residues. This CDR3 reads CASSLNPAGGAVTQYF. Written as DNA, the CDR3 is TGTGCCAGCAGCTTAAACCCAGCGGGGGGAGCGGTAACCCAGTACTTC. Using reference TRBV7-3 and TRBJ2-5 for the parts outside the CDR3, the full variable domain is GAGVSQTPSNKVTEKGKYVELRCDPISGHTALYWYRQSLGQGPEFLIYFQGTGAADDSGLPNDRFFAVRPEGSVSTLKIQRTERGDSAVYLCASSLNPAGGAVTQYFGPGTRLLVL.

The chain employs TRBV9 and TRBJ2-2; TRBD1 matches 9 bases. CDR3 size: 16 residues. Germline CDR1 SGDLS, CDR2 YYNGEE. V lost 3 bases to trimming and J lost 3 bases; unmatched junction nucleotides: 6. The CDR3 loop is CASSGDREAYTGELFF. The CDR3 DNA reads as TGTGCCAGCAGCGGGGACAGGGAGGCGTACACCGGGGAGCTGTTTTTT. The full variable domain, completed using reference TRBV9 and TRBJ2-2, is DSGVTQTPKHLITATGQRVTLRCSPRSGDLSVYWYQQSLDQGLQFLIQYYNGEERAKGNILERFSAQQFPDLHSELNLSSLELGDSALYFCASSGDREAYTGELFFGEGSRLTVL.

The chain couples TRBV5-6 to TRBJ1-4; D may be TRBD1 (6 bases). The CDR3 consists of 12 residues. V was cut by 4 bases and J by 7 bases, with 8 bases left in between. Germline assignment: CDR1 SGHDT and CDR2 YYEEEE. This chain's CDR3 is CASSRQVEKLFF. The CDR3 region has the DNA TGTGCCAGCAGCAGACAGGTTGAAAAACTGTTTTTT.

This clone appeared a few times. The V gene is TRBV11-2, the J gene TRBJ2-3, with 12 bases matching TRBD2. The V segment lost 3 bases and the J segment 6 bases; nucleotides outside the gene matches: 13. The germline V gene has CDR1 SGHAT and CDR2 FQNNGV. The CDR3 has 18 amino acids. For the CDR3, the DNA is TGTGCCAGCAGCTTCCGAGGCGCGACTAGCGGGGGCCCGGATACGCAGTATTTT. Translation gives CASSFRGATSGGPDTQYF.

This chain links TRBV6-6 with TRBJ1-5; 9 positions agree with TRBD1. V lost 5 bases, J lost 4 bases, and 12 bases stayed unmatched. CDR3 length: 17 amino acids. The germline V gene has CDR1 MNHNY and CDR2 SVGAGI (reference sequence). The CDR3 DNA follows: TGTGCCAGCAGTCCAGGCCGGGGACAGGGCGGTAATCAGCCCCAGCATTTT. It specifies CASSPGRGQGGNQPQHF.

This chain uses TRBV4-1 with TRBJ1-1; 9 bases map to TRBD1. Germline V gene lookup returns CDR1 MGHRA and CDR2 YSYEKL. The CDR3 has 16 amino acids. V shed 4 bases, J shed 0 bases, and the junction held 6 bases outside the gene matches. CDR3 sequence reads: CASSLWDRVLNTEAFF. The CDR3 DNA follows: TGCGCCAGCAGCCTCTGGGACAGGGTATTGAACACTGAAGCTTTCTTT.

J is TRBJ1-2 and V is TRBV12-3 or TRBV12-4; perhaps TRBD1 as D (6 bases). The germline V and J ends were trimmed by 5 bases and 8 bases, with 15 bases remaining between them. The CDR3 sequence is 13 residues long. CDR3 sequence: CASSGPGVQGYTF. CDR3 sequence (DNA): TGTGCCAGCAGTGGACCAGGGGTCCAAGGCTACACCTTC.

The rearrangement links TRBV28 to TRBJ1-6; 7 nucleotides match TRBD1. This CDR3 has 16 amino acids. The V gene's germline CDR1 is MDHEN and CDR2 SYDVKM. V shed 5 bases and J 7 bases; nucleotides not matched to a gene: 11. CDR3 nucleotide sequence: TGTGCCAGCAGTATAAGCCGGGACAGACAAAATTCACCCCTCCACTTT. Translation gives CASSISRDRQNSPLHF.

The V and J genes are TRBV3-1 (or the pseudogene TRBV3-2) and TRBJ2-2; 8 bases match TRBD1. The CDR3 has 16 residues. V was clipped by 1 base and J by 2 bases; unmatched bases: 3. Germline assignment: CDR1 LGHDT and CDR2 YNNKEL (reference sequence). CDR3 protein: CASSQVGQVNTGELFF. In DNA form, the CDR3 reads TGTGCCAGCAGCCAAGTGGGACAGGTCAACACCGGGGAGCTGTTTTTT.

The chain couples TRBV24-1 to TRBJ1-4; possibly TRBD1 for D (5 bases). Germline-derived CDR1 and CDR2 are KGHDR and SFDVKD. This CDR3 comprises 13 residues. Trimming left V 7 bases short and J 7 bases short, with 12 bases between. CDR3 sequence (DNA): TGTGCCACCAGAGGGCAGGGAAGTGAAAAACTGTTTTTT. Residues: CATRGQGSEKLFF.

V gene TRBV7-9 combines with J gene TRBJ1-2; TRBD1 matches at 7 bases. Germline trimming cut 5 bases from V and 2 bases from J; bases unmatched to any gene: 8. Germline CDR1 is SEHNR and CDR2 is FQNEAQ (reference sequence). The CDR3 covers 15 residues. In DNA, the CDR3 is TGTGCCAGCAGCCCGGGGACAGCCCAAAACTATGGCTACACCTTC. Its protein is CASSPGTAQNYGYTF.

The DNA for the CDR3 is TGTGCCAGCAGCTTAGGGCGGAGCAATCAGCCCCAGCATTTT. This codes for CASSLGRSNQPQHF. V is TRBV7-6 and J is TRBJ1-5; D uncertain. The CDR3 runs 14 residues. V was shortened by 1 base and J by 1 base, with 5 bases between the two germline ends. Per the germline V gene, CDR1 is SGHVS and CDR2 is FNYEAQ.

The rearrangement links TRBV5-4 to TRBJ2-1; 7 nucleotides line up with TRBD1. The germline V gene has CDR1 SGHNT and CDR2 YYREEE (reference sequence). V was clipped by 3 bases and J by 7 bases; unmatched bases: 7. This CDR3 has 14 amino acids. The chain's CDR3 is CASSWRTGSNEQFF. The CDR3 region has the DNA TGTGCCAGCAGCTGGAGGACAGGTTCAAATGAGCAGTTCTTC. Full variable domain (remainder filled in from reference TRBV5-4 and TRBJ2-1): ETGVTQSPTHLIKTRGQQVTLRCSSQSGHNTVSWYQQALGQGPQFIFQYYREEENGRGNFPPRFSGLQFPNYSSELNVNALELDDSALYLCASSWRTGSNEQFFGPGTRLTVL.

The genes are TRBV29-1 and TRBJ1-1; D gene uncertain. CDR1 is SQVTM and CDR2 is ANQGSEA in the germline V gene. The CDR3 runs 12 residues. V gave up 1 base and J gave up 1 base, with 4 bases separating them. The CDR3 protein is CSVEAGNTEAFF. The CDR3 DNA follows: TGCAGCGTTGAAGCGGGGAACACTGAAGCTTTCTTT.

J is TRBJ2-7 and V is TRBV7-8; D gene unclear. CDR3 length: 12 residues. Germline CDR1 and CDR2: SGHVS and FQNEAQ. V was trimmed by 1 base and J by 3 bases, leaving 4 bases between them. CDR3 bases: TGTGCCAGCAGCTTAGGTAGCTACGAGCAGTACTTC. Protein product: CASSLGSYEQYF. Combining the CDR3 with reference TRBV7-8 and TRBJ2-7 gives the whole variable domain GAGVSQSPRYKVAKRGQDVALRCDPISGHVSLFWYQQALGQGPEFLTYFQNEAQLDKSGLPSDRFFAERPEGSVSTLKIQRTQQEDSAVYLCASSLGSYEQYFGPGTRLTVT.

The rearrangement joins TRBV24-1 to TRBJ2-3; 7 bases are shared with TRBD1. The CDR3 contains 13 residues. The germline V gene encodes CDR1 KGHDR and CDR2 SFDVKD. V shed 7 bases, J shed 4 bases, and the junction held 4 bases outside the gene matches. The CDR3 DNA reads as TGTGCCACCAGCGGACAGGTCTCAGATACGCAGTATTTT. This translates into CATSGQVSDTQYF.

The gene calls are TRBV20-1 and TRBJ2-5; TRBD1 aligns across 7 bases. The ends lost 5 bases at V and 4 bases at J; junction bases unmatched: 1. CDR3 size: 11 residues. CDR1 is DFQATT and CDR2 is SNEGSKA in the germline V gene (reference sequence). This CDR3 reads CSASGGETQYF. The CDR3 DNA reads as TGCAGTGCTTCAGGGGGAGAGACCCAGTACTTC.

The CDR3 loop is CASSPTTPGHTGGNTIYF. CDR3 in DNA: TGTGCCAGCTCACCTACCACCCCCGGACATACAGGGGGAAACACCATATATTTT. The J gene is TRBJ1-3, the V gene TRBV18; maybe TRBD1 (6 bases). Per the germline V gene, CDR1 is KGHSH and CDR2 is LQKENI. There are 18 residues in the CDR3. Trimming shortened V by 3 bases and J by 4 bases, and 22 bases separated the two germline ends.

This chain joins TRBV6-5 and TRBJ1-5; possible D gene TRBD1, 6 bases. V was trimmed by 7 bases and J by 5 bases, leaving 15 bases between them. Per the germline V gene, CDR1 is MNHEY and CDR2 is SVGAGI. This CDR3 region has 14 residues. The CDR3 DNA follows: TGTGCCAGCACTAAAGGACAGCTCTATCAGCCCCAGCATTTT. Protein: CASTKGQLYQPQHF.

The J gene is TRBJ1-2, the V gene TRBV5-1; 8 nucleotides agree with TRBD1. Unmatched junction bases numbered 10, after V lost 4 bases and J lost 8 bases. CDR3 length equals 14 residues. Per germline, CDR1 SGHRS and CDR2 YFSETQ. CDR3 sequence reads: CASSAGQAVEGYTF. The CDR3 DNA follows: TGCGCCAGCAGCGCGGGACAGGCAGTTGAGGGCTACACCTTC.

The chain combines TRBV5-1 with TRBJ1-1, with unresolved D. The germline CDR1 and CDR2 sequences are SGHRS and YFSETQ. The CDR3 is 15 amino acids. The ends were cut back, 0 bases at V and 4 bases at J, with 13 bases in the middle. In DNA, the CDR3 is TGCGCCAGCAGCTTGGCGGCCGGGTGGATCACTGAAGCTTTCTTT. This gives the protein CASSLAAGWITEAFF.